The 14 T cell receptor beta chains below come from one sample, sequenced in a study of blood T cell repertoires in COVID-19. Method: immunoSEQ multiplex PCR; TCRdb's copy keeps in-frame clones and lacks some. This sample carries 250,000 to 300,000 clones, 80% to 90% of them seen once, and the ten largest clones take about 9.3%. Sequenced input: PBMCs or T cells enriched from blood (not recorded which). The receptors here all came from a man aged 35-49 years who had recovered from COVID-19.

The chain carries TRBV29-1 and TRBJ2-7; TRBD1 aligns across 8 bases. CDR1 SQVTM and CDR2 ANQGSEA come from the germline V gene. J was trimmed by 2 bases and V by 2 bases; bases with no gene match: 2. CDR3 length: 13 residues. The chain's CDR3 is CSVEMGQAYEQYF. CDR3 nucleotide sequence: TGCAGCGTTGAAATGGGACAGGCCTACGAGCAGTACTTC.

CDR3 sequence reads: CATSKGQGASYEQYF. In nucleotides, the CDR3 is TGTGCCACCAGCAAGGGACAGGGGGCATCCTACGAGCAGTACTTC. This chain links TRBV15 with TRBJ2-7, with 12 bases matching TRBD1. The CDR3 is made up of 15 amino acids. Germline CDR1 is LNHNV and CDR2 is YYDKDF (reference sequence). Trimming took 4 bases from V and 1 from J; bases not matched to a gene: 2. Full variable domain (remainder filled in from reference TRBV15 and TRBJ2-7): DAMVIQNPRYQVTQFGKPVTLSCSQTLNHNVMYWYQQKSSQAPKLLFHYYDKDFNNEADTPDNFQSRRPNTSFCFLDIRSPGLGDTAMYLCATSKGQGASYEQYFGPGTRLTVT.

The genes are TRBV6-5 and TRBJ2-2; 8 bases align to TRBD1. The V gene end was trimmed by 4 bases and the J gene end by 4 bases; junction bases not matched to a gene: 5. This CDR3 comprises 15 residues. Looked up from germline, CDR1 is MNHEY and CDR2 is SVGAGI. CDR3 in DNA: TGTGCCAGCAGTTTCCAGGGGGCGGGCACCGGGGAGCTGTTTTTT. Amino acid sequence: CASSFQGAGTGELFF.

This chain uses TRBV21-1 with TRBJ1-5; TRBD1 reflects the table's D call only, with no check against the DNA. TRBV21-1 is given as a pseudogene. CDR3 length equals 18 residues. CDR3 in amino acids: CASSSIMTGTGGFQPQHF. CDR3 nucleotide sequence: TGTGCCAGCAGCAGCATTATGACCGGGACAGGGGGCTTTCAGCCCCAGCATTTT.

The V call is TRBV25-1, the J call TRBJ2-1, with 16 bases matching TRBD2. V trimming: 3 bases; J trimming: 4 bases; junction bases outside the gene matches: 6. The length of the CDR3 is 18 residues. Germline V CDR1 and CDR2: MGHDK, SYGVNS. CDR3 in DNA: TGTGCCAGCAGTGATTCGGGACTAGCGGGAGGGGATTACAATGAGCAGTTCTTC. It translates to CASSDSGLAGGDYNEQFF.

V and J are TRBV27 and TRBJ1-2; D is ambiguous. The CDR3 length is 15 residues. Looked up from germline, CDR1 is MNHEY and CDR2 is SMNVEV (reference sequence). The V and J ends lost 1 base and 0 bases respectively, with 9 bases between them. CDR3: CASSLWSGSNYGYTF. CDR3 nucleotide sequence: TGTGCCAGCAGTTTATGGTCGGGATCTAACTATGGCTACACCTTC.

The chain is built from TRBV19 and TRBJ2-7; D is possibly TRBD2 (5 bases). This CDR3 is 14 amino acids long. The germline V and J ends were trimmed by 5 bases and 5 bases, with 16 bases remaining between them. CDR1 is LNHDA and CDR2 is SQIVND in the germline V gene (reference sequence). The CDR3 DNA reads as TGTGCCAGTAGTCAGGACCGGGATATCCACGAGCAGTACTTC. It codes for CASSQDRDIHEQYF.

V and J are TRBV30 and TRBJ2-2; 7 bases fit TRBD2. With 7 bases clipped from V and 11 bases from J, the junction kept 13 bases outside the gene matches. This CDR3 region has 13 residues. Germline V gene data show CDR1 as GTSNPN and CDR2 as SVGIG (reference sequence). CDR3 loop: CALERGTQGELFF. In nucleotides, the CDR3 is TGTGCCTTAGAGCGGGGAACTCAGGGAGAGCTGTTTTTT.

The gene calls are TRBV19 and TRBJ1-5; D call uncertain. The CDR3 is made up of 13 amino acids. Per germline, CDR1 LNHDA and CDR2 SQIVND (reference sequence). Trimming left V 0 bases short and J 4 bases short, with 4 bases between. DNA for the CDR3: TGTGCCAGTAGTATAGATGAGAATCAGCCCCAGCATTTT. Translated, it gives CASSIDENQPQHF.

J is TRBJ2-1 and V is TRBV6-6, with 7 nucleotides matching TRBD1. With 5 bases clipped from V and 7 bases from J, the junction kept 14 bases outside the gene matches. Germline V gene lookup returns CDR1 MNHNY and CDR2 SVGAGI (reference sequence). The CDR3 length is 16 residues. The CDR3 is CASSISGGQIRNEQFF. Written as DNA, the CDR3 is TGTGCCAGCAGTATCTCAGGGGGTCAAATCCGGAATGAGCAGTTCTTC.

This chain links TRBV5-4 with TRBJ1-3; 10 bases are shared with TRBD1. Germline CDR1 reads SGHNT; CDR2 reads YYREEE (reference sequence). This CDR3 is 18 amino acids long. V gave up 1 base and J gave up 0 bases; unmatched junction bases: 7. The CDR3 loop is CASSLSLGQGSSGNTIYF. CDR3 nucleotide sequence: TGTGCCAGCAGCTTGTCCCTGGGACAGGGGAGCTCTGGAAACACCATATATTTT.

The chain combines TRBV5-4 with TRBJ2-7; D is unclear. Germline assignment: CDR1 SGHNT and CDR2 YYREEE (reference sequence). V was cut by 0 bases and J by 2 bases, with 6 bases left in between. This CDR3 is built from 13 residues. This chain's CDR3 is CASSLDFTYEQYF. CDR3 in DNA: TGTGCCAGCAGCTTGGATTTCACCTACGAGCAGTACTTC.

The chain has TRBV5-1 and TRBJ1-2; 10 nucleotides align to TRBD1. The germline CDR1 and CDR2 sequences are SGHRS and YFSETQ. The CDR3 spans 14 residues. The V and J ends lost 2 bases and 8 bases, in that order; junction bases with no gene match: 6. The CDR3 region has the DNA TGCGCCAGCAGCTTAGACAGGGGGCTAGGCGGCTACACCTTC. Residues: CASSLDRGLGGYTF.

This chain connects TRBV7-9 to TRBJ2-7; the match to TRBD1 covers 7 bases. CDR1 is SEHNR and CDR2 is FQNEAQ in the germline V gene (reference sequence). This CDR3 is built from 17 residues. Unmatched junction bases numbered 15, after V lost 4 bases and J lost 3 bases. CDR3 loop: CASSSTSIGQERYEQYF. The CDR3 coding sequence is TGTGCCAGCAGCTCCACTTCAATAGGACAGGAACGCTACGAGCAGTACTTC.